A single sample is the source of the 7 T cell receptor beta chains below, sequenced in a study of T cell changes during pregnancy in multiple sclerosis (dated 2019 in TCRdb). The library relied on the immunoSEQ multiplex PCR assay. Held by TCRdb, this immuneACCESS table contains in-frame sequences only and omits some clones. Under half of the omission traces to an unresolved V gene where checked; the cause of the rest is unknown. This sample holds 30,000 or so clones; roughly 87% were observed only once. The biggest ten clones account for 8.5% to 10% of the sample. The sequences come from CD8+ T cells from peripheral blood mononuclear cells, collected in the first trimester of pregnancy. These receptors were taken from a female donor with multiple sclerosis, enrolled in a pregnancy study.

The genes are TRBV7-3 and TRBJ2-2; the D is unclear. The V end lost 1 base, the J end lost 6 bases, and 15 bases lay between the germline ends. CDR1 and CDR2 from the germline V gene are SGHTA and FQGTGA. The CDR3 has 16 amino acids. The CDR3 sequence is CASSLMGTTGPGELFF. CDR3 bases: TGTGCCAGCAGCTTAATGGGCACAACTGGGCCCGGGGAGCTGTTTTTT.

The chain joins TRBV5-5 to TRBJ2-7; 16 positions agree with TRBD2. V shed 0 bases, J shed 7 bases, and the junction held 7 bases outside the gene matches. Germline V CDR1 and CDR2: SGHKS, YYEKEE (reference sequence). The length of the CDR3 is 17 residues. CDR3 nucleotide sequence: TGTGCCAGCAGCTTGGCGGGGACTAGCGGGAGGGCTGGTGAGCAGTACTTC. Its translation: CASSLAGTSGRAGEQYF.

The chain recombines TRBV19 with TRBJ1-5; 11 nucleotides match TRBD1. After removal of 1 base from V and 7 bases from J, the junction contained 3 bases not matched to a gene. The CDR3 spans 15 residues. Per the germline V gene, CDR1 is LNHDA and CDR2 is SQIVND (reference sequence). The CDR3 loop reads CASSIGDRGKQPQHF. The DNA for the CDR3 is TGTGCCAGTAGTATAGGGGACAGGGGGAAGCAGCCCCAGCATTTT.

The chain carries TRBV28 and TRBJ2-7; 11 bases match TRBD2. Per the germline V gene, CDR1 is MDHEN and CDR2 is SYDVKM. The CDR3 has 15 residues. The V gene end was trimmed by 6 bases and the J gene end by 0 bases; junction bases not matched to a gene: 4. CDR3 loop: CASRTGTSGSYEQYF. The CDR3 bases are TGTGCCAGCAGAACCGGGACTAGCGGCTCCTACGAGCAGTACTTC.

The CDR3 coding sequence is TGTGCCAGCAGTTACGTAGAGGGTTTGACTGAAGCTTTCTTT. Its protein is CASSYVEGLTEAFF. The chain carries TRBV6-5 and TRBJ1-1; D remains ambiguous. V was shortened by 2 bases and J by 5 bases, with 12 bases between the two germline ends. The CDR3 sequence is 14 residues long. Germline V gene data show CDR1 as MNHEY and CDR2 as SVGAGI.

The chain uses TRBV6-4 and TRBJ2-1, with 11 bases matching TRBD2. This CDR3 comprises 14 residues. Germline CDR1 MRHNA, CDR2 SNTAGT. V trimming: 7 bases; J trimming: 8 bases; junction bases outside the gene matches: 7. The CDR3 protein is CASTVTSGVDEQFF. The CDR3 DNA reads TGTGCCAGCACCGTGACTAGCGGGGTGGATGAGCAGTTCTTC.

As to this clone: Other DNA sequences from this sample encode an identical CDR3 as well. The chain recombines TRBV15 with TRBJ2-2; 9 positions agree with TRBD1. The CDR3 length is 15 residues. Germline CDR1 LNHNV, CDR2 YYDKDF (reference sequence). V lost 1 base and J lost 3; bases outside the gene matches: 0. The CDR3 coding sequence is TGTGCCACCAGCAGAGGGACAGGGGACACCGGGGAGCTGTTTTTT. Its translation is CATSRGTGDTGELFF. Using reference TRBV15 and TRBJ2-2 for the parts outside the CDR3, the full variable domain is DAMVIQNPRYQVTQFGKPVTLSCSQTLNHNVMYWYQQKSSQAPKLLFHYYDKDFNNEADTPDNFQSRRPNTSFCFLDIRSPGLGDTAMYLCATSRGTGDTGELFFGEGSRLTVL.